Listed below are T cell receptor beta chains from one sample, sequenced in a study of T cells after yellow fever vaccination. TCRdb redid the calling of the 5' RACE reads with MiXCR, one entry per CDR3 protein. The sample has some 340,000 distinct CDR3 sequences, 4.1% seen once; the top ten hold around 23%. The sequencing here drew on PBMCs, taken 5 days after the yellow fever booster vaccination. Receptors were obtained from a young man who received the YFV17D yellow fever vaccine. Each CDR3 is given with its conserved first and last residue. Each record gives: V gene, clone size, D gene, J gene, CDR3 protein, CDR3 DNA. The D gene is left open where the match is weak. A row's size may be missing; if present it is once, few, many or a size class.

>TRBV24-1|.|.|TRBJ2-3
CATGGRPQSTDTQYF
TGTGCCACCGGCGGCAGGCCACAGAGCACAGATACGCAGTATTTT
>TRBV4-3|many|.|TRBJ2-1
CASSQPPHPGPYDEQFF
TGCGCCAGCAGCCAACCCCCCCACCCGGGACCTTATGATGAGCAGTTCTTC
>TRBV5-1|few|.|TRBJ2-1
CASSSDSGAREQFF
TGCGCCAGCAGTTCCGACTCGGGGGCTCGCGAGCAGTTCTTC
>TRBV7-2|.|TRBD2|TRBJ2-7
CASSWTSSGEQYF
TGTGCCAGCAGCTGGACTAGCTCGGGGGAGCAGTACTTC
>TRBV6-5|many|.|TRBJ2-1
CASRDQSYNEQFF
TGTGCCAGCAGGGATCAGAGCTACAATGAGCAGTTCTTC
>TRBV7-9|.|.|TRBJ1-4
CASSSQGPEKLFF
TGTGCCAGCAGCTCACAGGGACCTGAAAAACTGTTTTTT
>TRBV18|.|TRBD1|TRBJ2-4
CASSPRTGENIQYF
TGTGCCAGCTCACCCCGGACAGGGGAAAACATTCAGTACTTC
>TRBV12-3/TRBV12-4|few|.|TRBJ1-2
CASSLEYGRAFYGYTF
TGTGCCAGCAGTTTAGAATATGGGAGGGCTTTCTATGGCTACACCTTC
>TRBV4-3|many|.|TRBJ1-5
CASSQGEEQPQHF
TGCGCCAGCAGCCAGGGGGAGGAGCAGCCCCAGCATTTT
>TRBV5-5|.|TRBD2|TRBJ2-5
CASSLRLAGQTQYF
TGTGCCAGCAGTCTGAGACTAGCGGGCCAGACCCAGTACTTC
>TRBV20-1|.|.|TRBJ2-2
CSAPKTEAGELFF
TGCAGTGCTCCAAAAACCGAGGCCGGGGAGCTGTTTTTT
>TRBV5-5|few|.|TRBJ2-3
CASSSWDAKPGQYF
TGTGCCAGCAGCTCCTGGGACGCCAAGCCTGGGCAGTATTTT
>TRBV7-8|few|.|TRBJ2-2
CASSLGAEIFANTGELFF
TGTGCCAGCAGCTTAGGCGCAGAGATCTTCGCGAACACCGGGGAGCTGTTTTTT
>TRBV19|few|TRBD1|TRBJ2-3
CASSAQATGTVSDTQYF
TGTGCCAGTAGTGCTCAGGCGACCGGGACAGTCTCCGATACGCAGTATTTT
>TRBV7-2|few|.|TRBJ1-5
CASSPGYQPQHF
TGTGCCAGCAGCCCAGGGTATCAGCCCCAGCATTTT
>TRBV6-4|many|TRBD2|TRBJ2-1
CASSVLAGGLINEQFF
TGTGCCAGCAGTGTTCTAGCGGGGGGGCTAATCAATGAGCAGTTCTTC
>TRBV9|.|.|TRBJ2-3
CASSGVGGRGTDTQYF
TGTGCCAGCAGCGGAGTGGGGGGGCGGGGCACAGATACGCAGTATTTT
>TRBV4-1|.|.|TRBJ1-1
CASSQEWGETEAFF
TGCGCCAGCAGCCAAGAATGGGGGGAGACTGAAGCTTTCTTT
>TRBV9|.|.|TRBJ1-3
CASSVGAPSGNTIYF
TGTGCCAGCAGCGTAGGTGCCCCTTCTGGAAACACCATATATTTT
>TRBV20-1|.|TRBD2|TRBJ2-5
CSAGSGGKETQYF
TGCAGTGCTGGGAGCGGGGGGAAAGAGACCCAGTACTTC
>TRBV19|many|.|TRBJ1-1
CASTGHLNTEAFF
TGTGCCAGTACAGGACACTTGAACACTGAAGCTTTCTTT
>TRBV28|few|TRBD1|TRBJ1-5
CATNFRDSHQPQHF
TGTGCCACCAACTTCCGGGACAGCCATCAGCCCCAGCATTTT
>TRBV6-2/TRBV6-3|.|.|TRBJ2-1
CASSYRQGLDNEQFF
TGTGCCAGCAGTTATCGGCAGGGTTTAGACAATGAGCAGTTCTTC
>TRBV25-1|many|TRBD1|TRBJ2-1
CASSEYIRDRGRDEQFF
TGTGCCAGCAGTGAATATATTCGAGACAGGGGTCGGGATGAGCAGTTCTTC
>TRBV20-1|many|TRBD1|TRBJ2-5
CSARSQGAGETQYF
TGCAGTGCTAGATCGCAGGGGGCGGGAGAGACCCAGTACTTC
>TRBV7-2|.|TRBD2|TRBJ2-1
CASSLAISGGSYNEQFF
TGTGCCAGCAGCTTAGCGATAAGCGGGGGGTCCTACAATGAGCAGTTCTTC
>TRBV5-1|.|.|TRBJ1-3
CASSPGGGLGNTIYF
TGCGCCAGCAGCCCTGGGGGCGGACTTGGAAACACCATATATTTT
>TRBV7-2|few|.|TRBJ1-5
CASSPRTVGIDRPQHF
TGTGCCAGCAGCCCTAGGACAGTTGGAATTGATCGGCCCCAGCATTTT
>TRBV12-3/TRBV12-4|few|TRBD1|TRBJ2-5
CASSLEEGQGQETQYF
TGTGCCAGCAGTTTAGAGGAGGGACAGGGACAAGAGACCCAGTACTTC
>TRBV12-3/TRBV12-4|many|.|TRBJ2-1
CASSSRTMNEQFF
TGTGCCAGCAGTTCACGGACTATGAATGAGCAGTTCTTC
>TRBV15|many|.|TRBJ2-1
CATSRDRGLYNEQFF
TGTGCCACCAGCAGAGATAGGGGACTTTACAATGAGCAGTTCTTC
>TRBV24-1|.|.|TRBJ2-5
CATSDSTGQETQYF
TGTGCCACCAGTGATTCGACAGGCCAAGAGACCCAGTACTTC
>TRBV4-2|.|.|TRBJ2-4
CASSQDKDIQYF
TGTGCCAGCAGCCAAGATAAAGACATTCAGTACTTC
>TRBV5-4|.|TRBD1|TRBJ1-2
CASSDGQGRVTEF
TGTGCCAGCAGCGACGGACAGGGCCGCGTTACCGAATTC
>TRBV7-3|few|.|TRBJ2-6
CASSLTFSSGANVLTF
TGTGCCAGCAGCTTAACGTTCAGCTCTGGGGCCAACGTCCTGACTTTC
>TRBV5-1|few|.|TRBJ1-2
CASSSETSGNYGYTF
TGCGCCAGCAGCTCTGAGACCTCAGGGAACTATGGCTACACCTTC
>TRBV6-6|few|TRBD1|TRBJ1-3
CASSYPQGAGNTIYF
TGTGCCAGCAGTTACCCACAGGGGGCTGGAAACACCATATATTTT
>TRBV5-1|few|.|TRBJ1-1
CASSLYSENTEAFF
TGCGCCAGCAGCTTGTACAGCGAGAACACTGAAGCTTTCTTT
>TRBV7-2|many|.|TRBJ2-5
CASSLVGLQETQYF
TGTGCCAGCAGCTTAGTAGGGCTCCAAGAGACCCAGTACTTC
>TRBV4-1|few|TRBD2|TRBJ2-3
CASSQAGLAGEGDTQYF
TGCGCCAGCAGCCAAGCCGGGCTAGCGGGGGAAGGAGATACGCAGTATTTT
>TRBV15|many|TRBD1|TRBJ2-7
CATSRDLTGAGSYEQYF
TGTGCCACCAGCAGAGATCTTACAGGGGCAGGTTCCTACGAGCAGTACTTC
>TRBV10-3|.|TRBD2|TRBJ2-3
CAISGGWGGTDTQYF
TGTGCCATCTCGGGGGGTTGGGGGGGCACAGATACGCAGTATTTT
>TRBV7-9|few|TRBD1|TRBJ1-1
CASSWQGVGTEAFF
TGTGCCAGCAGCTGGCAGGGGGTAGGCACTGAAGCTTTCTTT
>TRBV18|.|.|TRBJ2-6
CASSGGISGANVLTF
TGTGCCAGCTCCGGAGGCATCTCTGGGGCCAACGTCCTGACTTTC
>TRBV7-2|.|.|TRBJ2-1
CASSSVKGLGEFF
TGTGCCAGCAGCTCAGTTAAGGGACTCGGGGAGTTCTTC
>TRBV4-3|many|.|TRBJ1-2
CASSLRWGAYGYTF
TGCGCCAGCAGCCTAAGATGGGGCGCGTATGGCTACACCTTC
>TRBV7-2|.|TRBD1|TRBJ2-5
CASSDRDRRTETQYF
TGTGCCAGCAGTGACCGGGACAGGAGGACAGAGACCCAGTACTTC
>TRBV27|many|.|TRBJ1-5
CASSSDRDNQPQHF
TGTGCCAGCAGTTCGGACAGAGACAATCAGCCCCAGCATTTT
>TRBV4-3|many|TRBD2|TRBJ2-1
CASSQELASAGQFF
TGCGCCAGCAGCCAAGAACTAGCGAGCGCGGGGCAGTTCTTC
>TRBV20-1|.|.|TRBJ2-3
CSARAPGDSNTDTQYF
TGCAGTGCTAGAGCCCCAGGGGACTCCAACACAGATACGCAGTATTTT